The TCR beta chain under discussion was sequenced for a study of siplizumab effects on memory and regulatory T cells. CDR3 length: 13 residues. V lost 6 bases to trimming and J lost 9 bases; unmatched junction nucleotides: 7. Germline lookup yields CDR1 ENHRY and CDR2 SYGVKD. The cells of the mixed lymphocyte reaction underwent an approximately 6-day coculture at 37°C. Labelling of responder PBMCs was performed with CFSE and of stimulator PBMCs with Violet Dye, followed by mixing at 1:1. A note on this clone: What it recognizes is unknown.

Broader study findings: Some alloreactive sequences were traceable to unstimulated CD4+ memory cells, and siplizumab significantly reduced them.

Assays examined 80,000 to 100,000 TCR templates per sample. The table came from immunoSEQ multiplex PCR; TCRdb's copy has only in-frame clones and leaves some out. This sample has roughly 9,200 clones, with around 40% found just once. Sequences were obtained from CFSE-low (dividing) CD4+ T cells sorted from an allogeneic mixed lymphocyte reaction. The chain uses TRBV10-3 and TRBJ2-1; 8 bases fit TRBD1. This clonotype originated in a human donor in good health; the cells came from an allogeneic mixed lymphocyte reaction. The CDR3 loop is CAISGFDRGEQFF. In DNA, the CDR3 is TGTGCCATCAGCGGGTTCGACAGGGGTGAGCAGTTCTTC.